A selection of T cell receptor beta chains follows, all from one sample in a study of blood T cell repertoires in COVID-19. Measured with immunoSEQ multiplex PCR; TCRdb has only the in-frame clones, and not every one. The table lists over 150,000 clones, roughly 89% of them singletons. Material: peripheral blood. These receptors came from a young woman who had recovered from COVID-19. Each CDR3 is given with its conserved first and last residue. D genes are given only for firm matches. Size values are once, few and many counts, or a class for expanded clones, and some rows have none.

v_gene	len	j_gene	abundance	d_gene	CDR3nt	CDR3aa
TRBV13	15	TRBJ1-1	NA	NA	TGTGCCAGCAGCTTAGGCCAGGGAAAAAACCATGAAGCTTTCTTT	CASSLGQGKNHEAFF
TRBV9	19	TRBJ2-3	NA	TRBD2	TGTGCCAGCAGCGCCCTGACTAGCGGGGCACCCAGACCCACAGATACGCAGTATTTT	CASSALTSGAPRPTDTQYF
TRBV2	13	TRBJ1-1	once	NA	TGTGCCAGAACCGGGACACCGAACACTGAAGCTTTCTTT	CARTGTPNTEAFF
TRBV10-3	14	TRBJ1-1	NA	NA	TGTGCCATCAGTGGGGAGACTGCGAACACTGAAGCTTTCTTT	CAISGETANTEAFF
TRBV2	18	TRBJ1-4	NA	TRBD1	TGTGCCAGCAGTACTCCGAGGGCAGGGGGCCGAACTAATGAAAAACTGTTTTTT	CASSTPRAGGRTNEKLFF
TRBV18	14	TRBJ1-1	few	TRBD1	TGTGCCAGCTCACCCGGGACAGCGAACACTGAAGCTTTCTTT	CASSPGTANTEAFF
TRBV7-2	15	TRBJ2-3	NA	TRBD2	TGTGCCACGGGCTGGCGGGGGGATTTAACAGATACGCAGTATTTT	CATGWRGDLTDTQYF
TRBV5-1	14	TRBJ2-3	NA	TRBD2	TGCGCCAGCAACCCACTCGCGGGGGCAGATACGCAGTATTTT	CASNPLAGADTQYF
TRBV25-1	15	TRBJ2-5	NA	NA	TGTGCCAGCAGGGCTACTACCCCCCGAGGAGAGACCCAGTACTTC	CASRATTPRGETQYF
TRBV7-4	16	TRBJ2-3	NA	TRBD2	TGTGCCAGCAGTCAGACTAGCGGGGGGCACACCGACACGCAGTATTTT	CASSQTSGGHTDTQYF
TRBV12-3/TRBV12-4	12	TRBJ2-1	many	NA	TGTGCCAGCAGTTTTCAGCGGGATGAGCAGTTCTTC	CASSFQRDEQFF
TRBV7-9	16	TRBJ2-1	few	TRBD2	TGTGCCAGCAGCTTTCTCGCGGGAGGGCCATTCAATGAGCAGTTCTTC	CASSFLAGGPFNEQFF
TRBV5-4	16	TRBJ1-3	NA	NA	TGTGCCAGCAGCACCGTGGAGGGAGCAGGTGGAAACACCATATATTTT	CASSTVEGAGGNTIYF
TRBV5-4	12	TRBJ2-1	NA	NA	TGTGCCAGCAGACGGACTGGCAATGAGCAGTTCTTC	CASRRTGNEQFF
TRBV3-1/TRBV3-2	14	TRBJ1-5	NA	TRBD1	TGTGCCAGCAGCCAGCAGGGGGGCAATCAGCCCCAGCATTTT	CASSQQGGNQPQHF
TRBV25-1	17	TRBJ2-1	NA	TRBD2	TGTGCCAGCAGGCCGGACAGCGGGGGCCTCTCCTACAATGAGCAGTTCTTC	CASRPDSGGLSYNEQFF